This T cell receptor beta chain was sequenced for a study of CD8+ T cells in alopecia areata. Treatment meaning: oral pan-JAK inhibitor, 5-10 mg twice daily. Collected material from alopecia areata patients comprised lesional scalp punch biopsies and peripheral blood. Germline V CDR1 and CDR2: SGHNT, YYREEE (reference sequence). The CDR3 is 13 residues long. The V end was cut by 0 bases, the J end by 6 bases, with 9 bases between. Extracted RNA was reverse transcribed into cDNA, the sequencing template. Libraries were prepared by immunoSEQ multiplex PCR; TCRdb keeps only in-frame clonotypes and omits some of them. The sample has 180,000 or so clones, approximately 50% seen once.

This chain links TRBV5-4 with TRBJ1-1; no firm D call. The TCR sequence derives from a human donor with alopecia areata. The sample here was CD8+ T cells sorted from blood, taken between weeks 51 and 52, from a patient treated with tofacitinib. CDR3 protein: CASSLVAAPEAFF. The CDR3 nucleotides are TGTGCCAGCAGCTTGGTGGCAGCCCCTGAAGCTTTCTTT.